This T cell receptor beta chain was identified during a study of T cell responses to AZD1222 COVID-19 vaccine. The CDR3 extends over 13 amino acids. Trimming shortened V by 10 bases and J by 7 bases, and 14 bases separated the two germline ends. Germline assignment: CDR1 MNHNY and CDR2 SVGAGI (reference sequence). Method: immunoSEQ multiplex PCR; TCRdb's copy keeps in-frame clones and lacks some. The sample yields roughly 130,000 clones, about 82% seen once. The chain couples TRBV6-6 to TRBJ1-6; weak D call: TRBD1 (5 bases). The clonotype comes from an adult in good health. This material consisted of peripheral blood, taken on day 0 of AZD1222 vaccination. CDR3 sequence: CATRDPINSPLHF. The CDR3 DNA is TGTGCCACCCGGGACCCCATCAATTCACCCCTCCACTTT.